Presented here are 9 T cell receptor beta chains from one specimen sequenced in a study of blood T cell repertoires in COVID-19. Sequencing was performed with immunoSEQ multiplex PCR; in TCRdb, only in-frame clones are kept and a portion is missing. The top ten hold under 8% of the sample, which has roughly 230,000 clones, approximately 85% seen once. What was sequenced was PBMCs or T cells enriched from blood (not recorded which). These receptors came from a woman aged 50 to 65 who had been exposed to COVID-19.

Only a few counts were recorded for this clone. The V call is TRBV5-1, the J call TRBJ2-3, with TRBD2 identical over 8 bases. In germline, CDR1 is SGHRS, CDR2 YFSETQ. Trimming cost V 0 bases and J 6 bases; bases outside gene matches: 9. This CDR3 comprises 16 residues. As DNA, the CDR3 is TGCGCCAGCAGCTTGGGTGCTAGCGGGCCTAGTGATACGCAGTATTTT. Protein sequence: CASSLGASGPSDTQYF.

Details on this clone: This same CDR3 is encoded by further DNA sequences in the sample. The DNA of the CDR3 is TGTGCCAGCAGCTTAGCTGGGGGCCTGTACAATGAGCAGTTCTTC. Its protein is CASSLAGGLYNEQFF. The V and J genes are TRBV7-2 and TRBJ2-1; D might be TRBD1 (6 bases). CDR1 and CDR2 from the germline V gene are SGHTA and FQGNSA. Trimming shortened V by 0 bases and J by 4 bases, and 10 bases separated the two germline ends. CDR3 length equals 15 residues.

In this sample, this clone turned up once. The chain combines TRBV14 with TRBJ1-3; D is possibly TRBD1 (6 bases). Germline V CDR1 and CDR2: SGHDN, FVKESK. V lost 1 base, J lost 2 bases, and 21 bases lay in between. This CDR3 has 19 residues. The CDR3 is CASSQVLTGTRRTGNTIYF. CDR3 DNA: TGTGCCAGCAGCCAAGTCTTGACAGGAACTCGGAGGACTGGAAACACCATATATTTT.

The chain couples TRBV11-2 to TRBJ1-1; D call uncertain. Trimming took 5 bases from V and 5 from J, leaving 12 bases between them. Germline V gives CDR1 SGHAT, CDR2 FQNNGV. The CDR3 runs to 13 residues. The CDR3 DNA reads TGTGCCAGCAGCCTGATTGAGAGAACTGAAGCTTTCTTT. This sequence encodes CASSLIERTEAFF.

The V call is TRBV5-5, the J call TRBJ1-4; no definite D call. V was trimmed by 1 base and J by 2 bases, leaving 9 bases between them. Germline assignment: CDR1 SGHKS and CDR2 YYEKEE (reference sequence). CDR3 length: 15 residues. CDR3: CASSLREVTNEKLFF. CDR3 sequence (DNA): TGTGCCAGCAGCTTGCGAGAGGTCACTAATGAAAAACTGTTTTTT.

This clone was seen a single time. The chain uses TRBV12-3 or TRBV12-4 and TRBJ2-1; D remains ambiguous. Trimming cost V 0 bases and J 8 bases, with 5 bases left between them. The CDR3 runs 12 residues. This CDR3 reads CASSLAPDEQFF. The CDR3 coding sequence is TGTGCCAGCAGTTTAGCCCCGGATGAGCAGTTCTTC.

Notes on this clone: Other nucleotide sequences in the sample specify the same CDR3. The chain uses TRBV24-1 and TRBJ2-7; 8 bases are shared with TRBD1. V gave up 4 bases and J gave up 2 bases; unmatched junction bases: 3. CDR3 length: 14 residues. From germline, CDR1 is KGHDR and CDR2 SFDVKD. CDR3 nucleotide sequence: TGTGCCACCAGTGACGGACAGGGCACCTACGAGCAGTACTTC. Residues: CATSDGQGTYEQYF.

About this clone itself: Within the sample, other DNA sequences also encode this same CDR3. The chain employs TRBV15 and TRBJ2-3; D is uncertain. The CDR3 length is 15 residues. Trimming left V 0 bases short and J 0 bases short, with 7 bases between. CDR1 is LNHNV and CDR2 is YYDKDF in the germline V gene (reference sequence). The CDR3 region has the DNA TGTGCCACCAGCAGAGATCCCTCCAGCACAGATACGCAGTATTTT. This encodes CATSRDPSSTDTQYF.

The chain uses TRBV5-1 and TRBJ2-5; D gene uncertain. Trimming took 3 bases from V and 3 from J, leaving 3 bases between them. CDR1 SGHRS and CDR2 YFSETQ come from the germline V gene. The CDR3 contains 11 residues. The CDR3 is CASSSKETQYF. In nucleotides, the CDR3 is TGCGCCAGCAGCTCAAAAGAGACCCAGTACTTC.